One and the same sample provided the 19 T cell receptor beta chains below, sequenced in a study of blood T cell repertoires in COVID-19. This table comes from immunoSEQ multiplex PCR, and its TCRdb copy is limited to in-frame clones, with some not included. The sample contains over 200,000 clones, around 90% of which appear only once. Sequencing input: PBMCs or T cells enriched from blood (not recorded which). The receptor set was obtained from a woman aged 25 to 39 who had been exposed to COVID-19.

J is TRBJ2-3 and V is TRBV29-1; 7 bases fit TRBD1. Trimming took 4 bases from V and 1 from J; bases not matched to a gene: 5. Germline V gene data show CDR1 as SQVTM and CDR2 as ANQGSEA. The CDR3 sequence is 14 residues long. The chain's CDR3 is CSVAGTVRTDTQYF. CDR3 nucleotide sequence: TGCAGCGTTGCCGGGACAGTGCGCACAGATACGCAGTATTTT.

For the CDR3, the DNA is TGTGCCACCAGTGAGCAACAGGGCAGGGGCTACACCTTC. Amino acids: CATSEQQGRGYTF. The chain has TRBV24-1 and TRBJ1-2; D possibly corresponds to TRBD1 (6 bases). Germline V gene data show CDR1 as KGHDR and CDR2 as SFDVKD. V dropped 4 bases and J dropped 8 bases, with 13 bases sitting between them. The CDR3 consists of 13 residues.

This chain links TRBV5-1 with TRBJ2-3; D ambiguous. The CDR3 has 14 residues. Trimming left V 0 bases short and J 5 bases short, with 10 bases between. Per the germline V gene, CDR1 is SGHRS and CDR2 is YFSETQ. The DNA of the CDR3 is TGCGCCAGCAGCTTGGGGCCGCCTGGAGATACGCAGTATTTT. Translating gives CASSLGPPGDTQYF.

The chain joins TRBV7-9 to TRBJ2-2, with 10 bases that match TRBD2. Per germline, CDR1 SEHNR and CDR2 FQNEAQ (reference sequence). V was clipped by 0 bases and J by 0 bases; unmatched bases: 7. CDR3 length equals 19 residues. In DNA form, the CDR3 reads TGTGCCAGCAGCTTAGCGCCATGGACTAGCGGCGCGAACACCGGGGAGCTGTTTTTT. It encodes CASSLAPWTSGANTGELFF.

The chain recombines TRBV12-3 or TRBV12-4 with TRBJ1-2; D unresolved. The CDR3 covers 13 residues. V lost 1 base, J lost 4 bases, and 7 bases lay in between. The CDR3 coding sequence is TGTGCCAGCAGTTTAGACCGGGTCTATGGCTACACCTTC. Its protein is CASSLDRVYGYTF.

In nucleotides, the CDR3 is TGTGCCAGCAGTGCGAGTCAGACAGAATCTAACTATGGCTACACCTTC. The encoded protein is CASSASQTESNYGYTF. The chain is built from TRBV2 and TRBJ1-2; tentative D call: TRBD1 (5 bases). V lost 4 bases and J 0 bases, leaving 15 bases between the germline ends. Per the germline V gene, CDR1 is SNHLY and CDR2 is FYNNEI. The length of the CDR3 is 16 residues.

This clone showed up just once. This rearrangement joins TRBV19 to TRBJ1-6; 12 nucleotides align to TRBD1. The CDR3 has 16 residues. Germline lookup yields CDR1 LNHDA and CDR2 SQIVND (reference sequence). Germline trimming cut 3 bases from V and 10 bases from J; bases unmatched to any gene: 7. The CDR3 reads CASSIPGQGARSPLHF. CDR3 DNA sequence: TGTGCCAGTAGTATCCCGGGACAGGGGGCAAGGTCACCCCTCCACTTT. The full variable domain, in which reference TRBV19 and TRBJ1-6 provide the parts outside the CDR3, is DGGITQSPKYLFRKEGQNVTLSCEQNLNHDAMYWYRQDPGQGLRLIYYSQIVNDFQKGDIAEGYSVSREKKESFPLTVTSAQKNPTAFYLCASSIPGQGARSPLHFGNGTRLTVT.

Of note for this clone: Other DNA sequences in the sample encode the same CDR3. The CDR3 DNA follows: TGTGCCAGCAGCGTATCCGGGACTGGCTACGAGCAGTACTTC. This gives the protein CASSVSGTGYEQYF. V and J are TRBV9 and TRBJ2-7; tentative D call: TRBD2 (6 bases). CDR3 size: 14 residues. The V gene's germline CDR1 is SGDLS and CDR2 YYNGEE. V dropped 1 base and J dropped 3 bases, with 11 bases sitting between them.

The chain uses TRBV30 and TRBJ1-4; 9 positions match TRBD1. The CDR3 has 14 residues. From germline, CDR1 is GTSNPN and CDR2 SVGIG (reference sequence). V shed 5 bases and J 4 bases; nucleotides not matched to a gene: 5. CDR3 loop: CAWDPGQGNEKLFF. The CDR3, as DNA: TGTGCCTGGGACCCGGGACAGGGTAATGAAAAACTGTTTTTT.

The chain links TRBV24-1 to TRBJ2-1; 7 bases agree with TRBD1. The CDR3 has 13 residues. The germline gives CDR1 KGHDR, CDR2 SFDVKD. V dropped 7 bases and J dropped 8; count of bases not matched to a gene: 7. CDR3 sequence reads: CATRGIGTDEQFF. CDR3 coding DNA: TGTGCCACCAGGGGGATAGGGACAGATGAGCAGTTCTTC.

This chain joins TRBV11-2 and TRBJ1-4, with D unclear. V shed 0 bases and J shed 1 base, with 6 bases lying between them. The CDR3 covers 15 residues. Germline CDR1 is SGHAT and CDR2 is FQNNGV. The DNA for the CDR3 is TGTGCCAGCAGCTTAGATGGGCTAACTAATGAAAAACTGTTTTTT. This gives the protein CASSLDGLTNEKLFF.

The chain joins TRBV6-5 to TRBJ2-5; D perhaps matches TRBD1 (6 bases). V was pared by 7 bases and J by 3 bases, with 9 bases between. CDR3 length equals 12 residues. The germline gives CDR1 MNHEY, CDR2 SVGAGI. The CDR3 sequence is CASINREETQYF. CDR3 DNA: TGTGCCAGCATTAACAGGGAAGAGACCCAGTACTTC.

The chain links TRBV5-4 to TRBJ2-7; weak D call: TRBD2 (6 bases). The CDR3 runs to 15 residues. In germline, CDR1 is SGHNT, CDR2 YYREEE (reference sequence). V shed 1 base and J shed 2 bases, with 13 bases lying between them. The CDR3 protein is CASSLNSPGAYEQYF. The CDR3 bases are TGTGCCAGCAGCTTGAATTCCCCGGGAGCCTACGAGCAGTACTTC.

This clone was observed a single time. The chain links TRBV5-4 to TRBJ2-7, with 9 bases fitting TRBD1. With 4 bases clipped from V and 0 bases from J, the junction kept 2 bases outside the gene matches. The CDR3 spans 14 residues. Germline-derived CDR1 and CDR2 are SGHNT and YYREEE (reference sequence). The CDR3 spells CASSPDRGSYEQYF. The CDR3 nucleotides are TGTGCCAGCAGCCCGGACAGGGGCTCCTACGAGCAGTACTTC. Using reference TRBV5-4 and TRBJ2-7 for the parts outside the CDR3, the full variable domain is ETGVTQSPTHLIKTRGQQVTLRCSSQSGHNTVSWYQQALGQGPQFIFQYYREEENGRGNFPPRFSGLQFPNYSSELNVNALELDDSALYLCASSPDRGSYEQYFGPGTRLTVT.

This chain uses TRBV27 with TRBJ2-6, with D possibly matching TRBD1 (5 bases). This CDR3 comprises 13 residues. Between the trimmed V and J ends, which lost 5 bases and 10 bases, there was a span of 12 bases. Germline V CDR1 and CDR2: MNHEY, SMNVEV (reference sequence). CDR3 coding DNA: TGTGCCAGCAGTCAAGGGGCAGAAAACGTCCTGACTTTC. It codes for CASSQGAENVLTF.

The rearrangement uses TRBV28 and TRBJ2-3; 7 nucleotides agree with TRBD2. The CDR3 totals 17 residues. CDR1 is MDHEN, CDR2 SYDVKM, per germline. V lost 4 bases, J lost 0 bases, and 10 bases stayed unmatched. The CDR3 sequence is CASSYPLAAISTDTQYF. The CDR3 DNA reads TGTGCCAGCAGTTACCCCCTAGCGGCTATTAGCACAGATACGCAGTATTTT.

V is TRBV9 and J is TRBJ2-2; tentative D call: TRBD2 (6 bases). CDR3 length: 15 amino acids. Germline assignment: CDR1 SGDLS and CDR2 YYNGEE. The V and J ends lost 0 bases and 5 bases respectively, with 11 bases between them. CDR3 DNA: TGTGCCAGCAGCGTAGGTAGCGGTAATACCGGGGAGCTGTTTTTT. This sequence encodes CASSVGSGNTGELFF.

CDR3 region: CASSQEVQGRYNEQFF. CDR3 in DNA: TGCGCCAGCAGCCAAGAGGTCCAGGGGAGATACAATGAGCAGTTCTTC. The J gene is TRBJ2-1, the V gene TRBV4-1, with D possibly TRBD1 on 6 matching bases. Germline loops: CDR1 MGHRA, CDR2 YSYEKL. This CDR3 spans 16 amino acids. V shed 0 bases and J shed 4 bases, with 13 bases lying between them.

The chain's CDR3 is CASSPRSGLQETQYF. As DNA, the CDR3 is TGTGCCAGCAGCCCCAGGAGCGGCTTACAAGAGACCCAGTACTTC. V is TRBV7-9 and J is TRBJ2-5; TRBD2 is a possible D gene (5 bases). The V gene lost 5 bases and the J gene lost 2 bases, with 15 bases spanning the gap. Looked up from germline, CDR1 is SEHNR and CDR2 is FQNEAQ (reference sequence). CDR3 size: 15 residues.